One sample yielded the 5 T cell receptor beta chains listed below, sequenced in a study of response to subunit inactivated influenza vaccine. TCRdb analysed the RT-PCR reads with MiXCR anew, one entry per CDR3 protein. Here the sample spans about 800,000 distinct CDR3 sequences, roughly 20% being singletons. Sequences were derived from PBMCs from blood, sampled 4 to 6 days after vaccination. These receptors were obtained from a man in his fifties or sixties who received an inactivated influenza vaccine.

This chain uses TRBV28 with TRBJ1-5; D is ambiguous. V lost 2 bases, J lost 5 bases, and 10 bases lay in between. Per germline, CDR1 MDHEN and CDR2 SYDVKM. This CDR3 comprises 14 residues. The CDR3 bases are TGTGCCAGCAGTTTACCCGGAAATTATCAGCCCCAGCATTTT. Its translation: CASSLPGNYQPQHF.

The chain joins TRBV5-1 to TRBJ1-1, with D possibly matching TRBD1 (6 bases). V dropped 4 bases and J dropped 0 bases, with 16 bases sitting between them. The CDR3 spans 16 residues. The germline V gene encodes CDR1 SGHRS and CDR2 YFSETQ. CDR3 in DNA: TGCGCCAGCAGCCCGAGGTTCGGACAGATGAACACTGAAGCTTTCTTT. Its protein product is CASSPRFGQMNTEAFF. Looking up the rest from reference TRBV5-1 and TRBJ1-1 gives the full variable domain: KAGVTQTPRYLIKTRGQQVTLSCSPISGHRSVSWYQQTPGQGLQFLFEYFSETQRNKGNFPGRFSGRQFSNSRSEMNVSTLELGDSALYLCASSPRFGQMNTEAFFGQGTRLTVV.

J is TRBJ1-5 and V is TRBV6-2 or TRBV6-3; 8 bases align to TRBD1. V lost 5 bases and J lost 3; bases outside the gene matches: 6. The germline V gene encodes CDR1 MNHEY and CDR2 SVGEGT. This CDR3 has 15 amino acids. In nucleotides, the CDR3 is TGTGCCAGCAGTCGTGGACAGGGACACAATCAGCCCCAGCATTTT. The encoded protein is CASSRGQGHNQPQHF.

This chain uses TRBV5-1 with TRBJ2-1, with 9 bases fitting TRBD2. The germline V gene has CDR1 SGHRS and CDR2 YFSETQ. The CDR3 spans 13 residues. The trim removed 0 bases at V and 15 bases at J, leaving 7 bases unmatched. The CDR3: CASSLGQRGVLFF. CDR3 DNA sequence: TGCGCCAGCAGCTTGGGCCAGCGGGGGGTGTTGTTCTTC.

The table lists this clonotype with many counts. V is TRBV5-1 and J is TRBJ1-1, with 9 positions matching TRBD1. Trimming removed 4 bases from V and 1 base from J; junction bases left unmatched: 5. From germline, CDR1 is SGHRS and CDR2 YFSETQ. The CDR3 consists of 15 residues. This CDR3 reads CASSPGTGQNTEAFF. The CDR3 DNA sequence: TGCGCCAGCAGCCCGGGGACAGGGCAGAACACTGAAGCTTTCTTT.